This TCR beta chain was identified in a study of immune evolution from preneoplasia to lung adenocarcinoma. Germline CDR1 and CDR2: LNHDA and SQIVND (reference sequence). Trimming cost V 6 bases and J 2 bases; bases outside gene matches: 0. The CDR3 is 13 residues long. Using immunoSEQ multiplex PCR, the repertoire was profiled, and TCRdb retains in-frame clones only, with some absent. The top ten clones hold over 4% of a sample with 9,500 to 11,000 clones, approximately 80% of them seen once. The receptor was derived from an older person with lung adenocarcinoma. The J gene is TRBJ1-2, the V gene TRBV19, with 10 bases that match TRBD1. Sequenced material: FFPE minimally invasive lung adenocarcinoma tissue. This CDR3 reads CASRDRGNYGYTF. DNA of the CDR3: TGTGCCAGTAGGGACAGGGGGAACTATGGCTACACCTTC.